This T cell receptor (beta chain) was sequenced in a study of PD-1 blockade in classical Hodgkin lymphoma. Trimming cost V 3 bases and J 11 bases, with 19 bases left between them. This CDR3 is built from 14 residues. CDR1 LNHDA and CDR2 SQIVND come from the germline V gene (reference sequence). Time point noted: cycle 4 day 1 (C4D1), after 6 weeks of nivolumab. With no exception, relapse followed autologous stem cell transplantation in all patients, and brentuximab vedotin exposure varied. TCRdb's copy holds only in-frame clones and misses some; the assay was immunoSEQ multiplex PCR. The sample holds roughly 60,000 clones, less than 95% seen once.

The sequenced sample was peripheral blood mononuclear cells (PBMCs), obtained before the fourth cycle of nivolumab. The chain is built from TRBV19 and TRBJ1-1; perhaps TRBD1 as D (6 bases). This receptor was obtained from a human donor with classical Hodgkin lymphoma. As DNA, the CDR3 is TGTGCCAGTAGTATTGACAGGTCTCCGACGGTGGCTTTCTTT. Its translation is CASSIDRSPTVAFF.